This T cell receptor beta chain was sequenced for a study of Ad26.COV2.S vaccination and SARS-CoV-2 variants. Turning to the study itself: Ad26.COV2.S, an intramuscular injection, was given once or twice 56 days apart.

As for treatment: around 19 received Ad26.COV2.S at low or high dose, single or two shots; 5 received placebo; per-sample allocation not given. The samples date from day 63 after the first vaccine or placebo injection. It was an adult aged 18-55 years in Boston who was the donor. This clone was observed a handful of times. Its antigen is undetermined. The CDR3 extends over 16 amino acids. Looked up from germline, CDR1 is SGHVS and CDR2 is FQNEAQ. V lost 1 base, J lost 6 bases, and 18 bases lay in between. Notes on the study in general: Estimates derived from TCR breadth and depth analyses may have underestimated total T cell responses. Higher spike-specific TCR breadth was found in vaccine recipients than in placebo recipients.

Method: immunoSEQ multiplex PCR; TCRdb's copy keeps in-frame clones and lacks some. Of roughly 300,000 clones in the sample, approximately 90% were seen once. The sample in question was peripheral blood, obtained in a trial of Ad26.COV2.S vaccine versus placebo. This chain connects TRBV7-8 to TRBJ1-2; maybe TRBD1 (5 bases). The receptor was derived from a person between 18 and 59 years old who received the Ad26.COV2.S COVID-19 vaccine or a placebo. The CDR3 loop is CASSLGLGGAKNGYTF. In DNA, the CDR3 is TGTGCCAGCAGCTTAGGATTAGGCGGGGCCAAGAATGGCTACACCTTC.